Each of the 29 T cell receptor beta chains below was sequenced from the same sample in a study of PD-1 blockade in classical Hodgkin lymphoma. Each patient relapsed following autologous stem cell transplantation, and prior brentuximab vedotin exposure differed. Sequencing used immunoSEQ multiplex PCR; TCRdb keeps in-frame clones, though not all of them. The sample has over 80,000 clones, approximately 92% seen once. Sequencing used peripheral blood mononuclear cells (PBMCs), obtained at baseline. The receptors originated from a human donor with classical Hodgkin lymphoma.

A single count supports this clone. V gene TRBV29-1 combines with J gene TRBJ1-2, with 7 bases identical to TRBD1. Unmatched junction bases numbered 12, after V lost 3 bases and J lost 5 bases. Germline CDR1 is SQVTM and CDR2 is ANQGSEA. The CDR3 is made up of 15 amino acids. In DNA, the CDR3 is TGCAGCGTTGACGGCCCCGAACAACAGGGGTATGGCTACACCTTC. This encodes CSVDGPEQQGYGYTF.

The chain carries TRBV7-9 and TRBJ1-2; perhaps TRBD1 as D (5 bases). Germline CDR1 SEHNR, CDR2 FQNEAQ (reference sequence). Trimming stripped 4 bases from V and 6 bases from J, with 18 bases between. The CDR3 is 15 residues long. This chain's CDR3 is CASSSASQELNGYTF. For the CDR3, the DNA is TGTGCCAGCAGCTCAGCTTCACAGGAACTAAATGGCTACACCTTC.

The rearrangement uses TRBV6-5 and TRBJ2-1; D may be TRBD1 or TRBD2 (5 bases each). V was pared by 0 bases and J by 16 bases, with 22 bases between. The CDR3 is 15 residues long. Germline assignment: CDR1 MNHEY and CDR2 SVGAGI. CDR3 DNA: TGTGCCAGCAGTTACTCCCACCGGGGATGGGACGCGAAATTCTTC. Translation gives CASSYSHRGWDAKFF.

This rearrangement joins TRBV27 to TRBJ2-1; 10 bases agree with TRBD2. Germline V lookup: CDR1 MNHEY, CDR2 SMNVEV (reference sequence). This CDR3 has 15 amino acids. V was clipped by 5 bases and J by 6 bases; unmatched bases: 7. For the CDR3, the DNA is TGTGCCAGCAGTAAGCGGGAGGGCGCTAGCAATGAGCAGTTCTTC. Its protein is CASSKREGASNEQFF.

The chain joins TRBV30 to TRBJ1-1; tentative D call: TRBD1 (6 bases). V dropped 8 bases and J dropped 0 bases, with 16 bases sitting between them. Per the germline V gene, CDR1 is GTSNPN and CDR2 is SVGIG (reference sequence). CDR3 length equals 14 residues. This chain's CDR3 is CARQDNSLNTEAFF. The CDR3 DNA sequence: TGTGCCAGACAGGACAACTCTCTGAACACTGAAGCTTTCTTT. Using reference TRBV30 and TRBJ1-1 for the parts outside the CDR3, the full variable domain is SQTIHQWPATLVQPVGSPLSLECTVEGTSNPNLYWYRQAAGRGLQLLFYSVGIGQISSEVPQNLSASRPQDRQFILSSKKLLLSDSGFYLCARQDNSLNTEAFFGQGTRLTVV.

The chain links TRBV27 to TRBJ2-1; D is undetermined. The germline CDR1 and CDR2 sequences are MNHEY and SMNVEV (reference sequence). The CDR3 consists of 13 residues. Trimming removed 3 bases from V and 4 bases from J, with 7 bases in between. CDR3 DNA: TGTGCCAGCAGTTTTATATCGTACAATGAGCAGTTCTTC. Its protein is CASSFISYNEQFF.

This clone came up once. The V and J genes are TRBV13 and TRBJ2-1; D is possibly TRBD2 (6 bases). Trimming took off 0 bases at V and 8 bases at J, with 17 bases between the two ends. In germline, CDR1 is PRHDT, CDR2 FYEKMQ (reference sequence). The length of the CDR3 is 16 residues. The CDR3 nucleotides read TGTGCCAGCAGCTTAGGCCCGGGACGGCCGGGGGATGAGCAGTTCTTC. Translated, it gives CASSLGPGRPGDEQFF.

This clone was counted a few times. This rearrangement joins TRBV9 to TRBJ2-1; 11 bases are shared with TRBD1. The J segment lost 9 bases and the V segment lost 0 bases, leaving 8 bases of the junction unmatched. Germline V lookup: CDR1 SGDLS, CDR2 YYNGEE. This CDR3 spans 16 amino acids. This CDR3 is CASSVGRTGGAGEQFF. The CDR3 DNA reads as TGTGCCAGCAGCGTAGGAAGGACAGGGGGCGCTGGTGAGCAGTTCTTC.

The chain links TRBV20-1 to TRBJ2-7; D uncertain. V was pared by 0 bases and J by 3 bases, with 3 bases between. This CDR3 spans 11 amino acids. Germline V lookup: CDR1 DFQATT, CDR2 SNEGSKA (reference sequence). CDR3 in DNA: TGCAGTGCTAGAGAACTCTACGAGCAGTACTTC. Amino acids: CSARELYEQYF.

CDR3 region: CASSYPGLRGLEQFF. DNA for the CDR3: TGTGCCAGCAGCTACCCGGGACTCCGGGGCCTTGAGCAGTTCTTC. The chain recombines TRBV11-2 with TRBJ2-1; D is possibly TRBD2 (6 bases). V lost 4 bases and J 9 bases, leaving 19 bases between the germline ends. The CDR3 contains 15 residues. Germline CDR1 and CDR2: SGHAT and FQNNGV.

The J gene is TRBJ2-2, the V gene TRBV10-1, with 8 bases lining up with TRBD2. CDR3 length: 17 residues. The ends lost 2 bases at V and 5 bases at J; junction bases unmatched: 10. CDR1 and CDR2 (germline): WNHNN, SYGVQD (reference sequence). The CDR3, as DNA: TGCGCCAGCAGTGAGATTCGGACTAGCAGGAAAACCGGGGAGCTGTTTTTT. Protein sequence: CASSEIRTSRKTGELFF.

This clone was seen more than once but under ten times. The CDR3 DNA follows: TGCGCCAGCAGCCAAGATCCGATTGGCTACTATGGCTACACCTTC. Translation gives CASSQDPIGYYGYTF. V gene TRBV4-1 combines with J gene TRBJ1-2; the D is unclear. The germline gives CDR1 MGHRA, CDR2 YSYEKL. The V gene lost 0 bases and the J gene lost 3 bases, with 11 bases spanning the gap. The CDR3 covers 15 residues.

The chain combines TRBV18 with TRBJ1-5; D is perhaps TRBD1 (5 bases). Looked up from germline, CDR1 is KGHSH and CDR2 is LQKENI. The CDR3 loop spans 14 amino acids. The ends were cut back, 3 bases at V and 3 bases at J, with 9 bases in the middle. In DNA, the CDR3 is TGTGCCAGCTCACCCCAGGGCCTCAATCAGCCCCAGCATTTT. Its protein product is CASSPQGLNQPQHF.

The chain employs TRBV7-9 and TRBJ2-7, with 7 bases aligning to TRBD2. The germline gives CDR1 SEHNR, CDR2 FQNEAQ (reference sequence). The junction had 9 bases not matched to a gene; V was cut back by 11 bases and J by 11 bases. This CDR3 region has 10 residues. This CDR3 reads CAVGGRVKYF. In DNA form, the CDR3 reads TGTGCCGTTGGGGGGAGGGTGAAGTACTTC.

J is TRBJ2-7 and V is TRBV4-1; 7 bases match TRBD2. The CDR3 has 16 amino acids. Germline loops: CDR1 MGHRA, CDR2 YSYEKL. V trimming: 0 bases; J trimming: 3 bases; junction bases outside the gene matches: 8. CDR3 amino acids: CASSQDHQRDYYEQYF. Here the CDR3 DNA reads TGCGCCAGCAGCCAAGATCACCAGCGGGACTACTACGAGCAGTACTTC.

J is TRBJ2-3 and V is TRBV27; the D is unclear. The ends were cut back, 1 base at V and 2 bases at J, with 7 bases in the middle. Germline assignment: CDR1 MNHEY and CDR2 SMNVEV (reference sequence). The CDR3 totals 14 residues. The CDR3 nucleotides read TGTGCCAGCAGTTTATTGGACCCCACAGATACGCAGTATTTT. Protein product: CASSLLDPTDTQYF.

The rearrangement uses TRBV14 and TRBJ1-2; no clear D. The CDR3 runs to 13 residues. Germline V gives CDR1 SGHDN, CDR2 FVKESK. V was cut by 3 bases and J by 5 bases, with 10 bases left in between. For the CDR3, the DNA is TGTGCCAGCAGCCAGGGAATAGGGTATGGCTACACCTTC. Its protein product is CASSQGIGYGYTF.

J is TRBJ2-5 and V is TRBV15; 11 bases match TRBD2. The V segment lost 0 bases and the J segment 3 bases; nucleotides outside the gene matches: 9. Germline V gene lookup returns CDR1 LNHNV and CDR2 YYDKDF (reference sequence). This CDR3 comprises 18 residues. Here the CDR3 DNA reads TGTGCCACCAGCAGAGACGAGAGGGGACTAGCGGTTAAAGAGACCCAGTACTTC. Its protein is CATSRDERGLAVKETQYF.

This chain links TRBV27 with TRBJ1-1; 9 nucleotides line up with TRBD1. V shed 7 bases and J 4 bases; nucleotides not matched to a gene: 7. Germline lookup yields CDR1 MNHEY and CDR2 SMNVEV (reference sequence). This CDR3 has 14 residues. The CDR3: CASTDRGIGTEAFF. The CDR3 DNA is TGTGCCAGCACCGACAGGGGGATCGGCACTGAAGCTTTCTTT.

This chain joins TRBV19 and TRBJ1-3; D gene ambiguous. Looked up from germline, CDR1 is LNHDA and CDR2 is SQIVND (reference sequence). This CDR3 region has 16 residues. V was cut by 6 bases and J by 0 bases, with 15 bases left in between. The CDR3 sequence: CASRLSWAGSGNTIYF. The DNA of the CDR3 is TGTGCCAGTAGACTCAGCTGGGCAGGCTCTGGAAACACCATATATTTT.

The chain links TRBV6-5 to TRBJ2-7; the D is unclear. The CDR3 is 12 residues long. The germline CDR1 and CDR2 sequences are MNHEY and SVGAGI. Trimming took 10 bases from V and 5 from J, leaving 15 bases between them. The DNA of the CDR3 is TGTGCCACGGCCCAACGCTCGGACGAGCAGTACTTC. Amino acid sequence: CATAQRSDEQYF.

V is TRBV6-4 and J is TRBJ1-5; TRBD1 is a possible D gene (5 bases). Germline CDR1 is MRHNA and CDR2 is SNTAGT. This CDR3 comprises 18 residues. V lost 5 bases and J lost 2, with 22 bases in between. Here the CDR3 reads CASSRGRDEFSGNQPQHF. The CDR3 DNA follows: TGTGCCAGCAGTCGAGGCAGGGACGAGTTTAGCGGCAATCAGCCCCAGCATTTT.

This clone was counted once. CDR3 nucleotide sequence: TGCGCCAGCAGCTTGGTGGGGGCGGGAGAACAAGAGACCCAGTACTTC. Translated, it gives CASSLVGAGEQETQYF. J is TRBJ2-5 and V is TRBV5-1; TRBD2 is a possible D gene (7 bases). Germline lookup yields CDR1 SGHRS and CDR2 YFSETQ. This CDR3 spans 16 amino acids. V lost 0 bases and J 2 bases, leaving 14 bases between the germline ends.

This clone was seen once. The J gene is TRBJ2-3, the V gene TRBV7-6, with D perhaps matching TRBD1 (6 bases). The CDR3 is 13 amino acids. V was clipped by 3 bases and J by 4 bases, with 8 bases between them. The germline V gene encodes CDR1 SGHVS and CDR2 FNYEAQ. The CDR3 is CASSFAGADTQYF. The DNA of the CDR3 is TGTGCCAGCAGCTTCGCAGGGGCAGATACGCAGTATTTT.

Only one count was recorded for this clone. The chain couples TRBV7-9 to TRBJ2-7; 10 bases align to TRBD2. CDR3 length: 15 residues. The ends lost 5 bases at V and 7 bases at J; junction bases unmatched: 11. Per the germline V gene, CDR1 is SEHNR and CDR2 is FQNEAQ (reference sequence). Here the CDR3 DNA reads TGTGCCAGCAGCCCATCTAGCGGGAGAACTGGGGAGCAGTACTTC. Translation gives CASSPSSGRTGEQYF.

Written as DNA, the CDR3 is TGTGCCAGCAGTGAAGAGAGGGGACAGCAGCCAAAGGGATATTTT. This sequence encodes CASSEERGQQPKGYF. The chain is built from TRBV6-1 and TRBJ2-3; 7 bases line up with TRBD1. CDR1 is MNHNS and CDR2 is SASEGT in the germline V gene. The CDR3 is made up of 15 amino acids. Trimming removed 1 base from V and 15 bases from J; junction bases left unmatched: 16.

The chain employs TRBV6-4 and TRBJ2-3; 12 bases map to TRBD2. This CDR3 is built from 23 residues. With V trimmed by 2 bases and J by 1 base, 22 bases remained unmatched. CDR1 and CDR2 (germline): MRHNA, SNTAGT. The CDR3 DNA reads TGTGCCAGCAGTGACGCGACTAGCGGGAGCCCCACCGAGAGGAGGAACGGCACAGATACGCAGTATTTT. It yields the protein CASSDATSGSPTERRNGTDTQYF.

Note on this clone: Other DNA sequences in this sample translate to the same CDR3. The chain joins TRBV19 to TRBJ2-7, with unresolved D. This CDR3 region has 14 residues. Germline V gives CDR1 LNHDA, CDR2 SQIVND (reference sequence). The V and J ends lost 1 base and 0 bases respectively, with 7 bases between them. DNA of the CDR3: TGTGCCAGTAGTATAGCAGGCGTCTCCTACGAGCAGTACTTC. Translation gives CASSIAGVSYEQYF.

The chain employs TRBV10-3 and TRBJ2-1, with 7 bases aligning to TRBD1. V lost 6 bases, J lost 0 bases, and 5 bases stayed unmatched. This CDR3 has 15 amino acids. Germline V gives CDR1 ENHRY, CDR2 SYGVKD. CDR3 sequence reads: CAISADRSSYNEQFF. As DNA, the CDR3 is TGTGCCATCAGCGCGGACAGGAGCTCCTACAATGAGCAGTTCTTC.